This paragraph covers one T cell receptor beta chain sequence. As yet, its antigen is unknown. This record comes from a study of T cell responses to AZD1222 COVID-19 vaccine. General study findings and limits: Repertoire samples came only from after the peak T cell response.

The method was immunoSEQ multiplex PCR; TCRdb's version includes in-frame clones alone and lacks a portion of them. The table has about 66,000 clones, under 95% seen once. This CDR3 has 17 amino acids. CDR1 is MNHNY, CDR2 SVGAGI, per germline (reference sequence). Trimming left V 6 bases short and J 4 bases short, with 24 bases between. This sequence was found in an adult who received the MenACWY meningococcal vaccine as a control. The sample consisted of peripheral blood, taken 28 days after the second dose of the MenACWY control vaccine. J is TRBJ2-5 and V is TRBV6-6, with D possibly matching TRBD2 (5 bases). The CDR3 DNA follows: TGTGCCAGCAGCCGACGAATTGACACTAGTACCCGAGAGACCCAGTACTTC. Protein sequence: CASSRRIDTSTRETQYF.